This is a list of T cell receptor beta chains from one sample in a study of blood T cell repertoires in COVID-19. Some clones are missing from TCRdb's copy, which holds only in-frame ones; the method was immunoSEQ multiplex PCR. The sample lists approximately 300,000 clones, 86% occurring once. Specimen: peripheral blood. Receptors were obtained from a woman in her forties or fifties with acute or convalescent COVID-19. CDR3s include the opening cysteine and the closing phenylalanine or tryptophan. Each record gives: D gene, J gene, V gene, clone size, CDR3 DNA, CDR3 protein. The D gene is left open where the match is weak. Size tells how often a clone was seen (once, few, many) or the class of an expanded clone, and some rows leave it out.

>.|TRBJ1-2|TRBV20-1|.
TGCAGTGTAGGGGGTAACGGTGGCTACACCTTC
CSVGGNGGYTF
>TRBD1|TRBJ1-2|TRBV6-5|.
TGTGCCAGCTCTCCACGGACAGGTTGGCCCTATGGCTACACCTTC
CASSPRTGWPYGYTF
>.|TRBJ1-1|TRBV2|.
TGTGCCAGCAGCGATCAGGGAATCACTGAAGCTTTCTTT
CASSDQGITEAFF
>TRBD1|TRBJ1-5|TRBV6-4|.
TGTGCCAGCAGTGAACAGGGGAATCAGCCCCAGCATTTT
CASSEQGNQPQHF
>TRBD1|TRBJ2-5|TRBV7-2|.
TGTGCCAGCAGCTTCTACAGGGGGCGCATAGAGACCCAGTACTTC
CASSFYRGRIETQYF
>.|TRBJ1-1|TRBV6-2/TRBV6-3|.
TGTGCCAGCAGCTCCCGGGACATCTCTGAAGCTTTCTTT
CASSSRDISEAFF
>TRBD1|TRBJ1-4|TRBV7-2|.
TGTGCCAGCAGCTTCAGGGACAGGGATCGTAATGAAAAACTGTTTTTT
CASSFRDRDRNEKLFF
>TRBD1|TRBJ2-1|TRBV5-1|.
TGCGCCAGCAGCGGGACAGGGGCTCCGAGAAACAATGAGCAGTTCTTC
CASSGTGAPRNNEQFF
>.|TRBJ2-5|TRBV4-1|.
TGCGCCAGCAGCCAAAGACAGGACCAAGAGACCCAGTACTTC
CASSQRQDQETQYF
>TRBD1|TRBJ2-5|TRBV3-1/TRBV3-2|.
TGTGCCAGCAGCCATTCCGGGACAGGGTTTTTGGAGACCCAGTACTTC
CASSHSGTGFLETQYF
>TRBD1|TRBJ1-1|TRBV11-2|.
TGTGCCAGCAGCCTCCGACAGGGACTGAACACTGAAGCTTTCTTT
CASSLRQGLNTEAFF
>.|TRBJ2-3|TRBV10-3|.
TGTGCCATCAAAGCTGGAGTTGAAGATACGCAGTATTTT
CAIKAGVEDTQYF
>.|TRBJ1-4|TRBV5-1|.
TGCGCCAGCAGCTTGGAGCTGAGTGAAAAACTGTTTTTT
CASSLELSEKLFF
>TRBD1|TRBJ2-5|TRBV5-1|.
TGCGCCAGCAGCATCACAGGGGACGAGACCCAGTACTTC
CASSITGDETQYF
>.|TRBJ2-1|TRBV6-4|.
TGTGCCAGCAGTGACTTCCGGGGTGAGCAGTTCTTC
CASSDFRGEQFF
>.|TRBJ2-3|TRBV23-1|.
TGCGCCAGCGGCCTCCGCGGGCTAGCGGCTGGGGGCGGCACAGATACGCAGTATTTT
CASGLRGLAAGGGTDTQYF
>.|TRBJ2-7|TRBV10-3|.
TGTGCCATCAGTGACGGGAAGCTCGAGCAGTACTTC
CAISDGKLEQYF
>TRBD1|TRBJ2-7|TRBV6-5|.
TGTGCCAGCAGTTGGACAGGTTTCTACGAGCAGTACTTC
CASSWTGFYEQYF
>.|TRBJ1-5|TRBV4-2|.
TGTGCCAGCAGCCAAGGTCGCAGGGCGAATAGCAATCAGCCCCAGCATTTT
CASSQGRRANSNQPQHF
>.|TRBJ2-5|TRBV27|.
TGTGCCAGCAGTTTATTCCGCAGGACTGAACAAGAGACCCAGTACTTC
CASSLFRRTEQETQYF
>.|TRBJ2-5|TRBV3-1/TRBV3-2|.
TGTGCCAGCAGCCCGCGGGACTCCATAAAGGGGGAGACCCAGTACTTC
CASSPRDSIKGETQYF
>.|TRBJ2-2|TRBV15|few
TGTGCCACCAGCAGAGAAGGGGGAGAGGGCGGGGAGCTGTTTTTT
CATSREGGEGGELFF
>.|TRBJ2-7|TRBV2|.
TGTGCCACCCGACGTGGGGCCCTTTACGAGCAGTACTTC
CATRRGALYEQYF
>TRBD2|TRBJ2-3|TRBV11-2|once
TGTGCCAGCAGCTCTTTAGCGGGAGTGGGGGTGGCAGATACGCAGTATTTT
CASSSLAGVGVADTQYF
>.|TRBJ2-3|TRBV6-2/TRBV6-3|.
TGTGCCAGCAGTTCGGCAGGGCACAGCACAGATACGCAGTATTTT
CASSSAGHSTDTQYF
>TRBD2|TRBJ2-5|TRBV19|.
TGTGCCAGTAGGGGACTAGCGGGAGGGCCGGGGGAGGAGACCCAGTACTTC
CASRGLAGGPGEETQYF
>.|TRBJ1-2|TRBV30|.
TGTGCCTGGAAAAAAGTCGGCAGGGGTCGTAACTATGGCTACACCTTC
CAWKKVGRGRNYGYTF
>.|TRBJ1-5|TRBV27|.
TGTGCCAGCAGTTTAATGTTGGGGGCGGGTCAGCCCCAGCATTTT
CASSLMLGAGQPQHF
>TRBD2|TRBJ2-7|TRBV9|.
TGTGCCAGCAGCGTTGGCGCGGGAGGTCGGGAGCAGTACTTC
CASSVGAGGREQYF
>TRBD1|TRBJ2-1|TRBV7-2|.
TGTGCCAGCAGCCGGACAGGGTGGGAAAGCTCCTACAATGAGCAGTTCTTC
CASSRTGWESSYNEQFF
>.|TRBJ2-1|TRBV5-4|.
TGTGCCAGCAGCGAAGAGGGCTCGACTTACAATGAGCAGTTCTTC
CASSEEGSTYNEQFF
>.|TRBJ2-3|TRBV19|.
TGTGCCAGTAGCCTAGGGGTCACAGATACGCAGTATTTT
CASSLGVTDTQYF
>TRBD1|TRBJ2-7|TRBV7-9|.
TGTGCCAGCAGCCCCGGGACAGGGATATACTACGAGCAGTACTTC
CASSPGTGIYYEQYF
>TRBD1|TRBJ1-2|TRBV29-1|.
TGCAGCGTTGACCGATGGACAGGTGAAGGCTACACCTTC
CSVDRWTGEGYTF
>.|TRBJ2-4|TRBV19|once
TGTGCCAGTAGTGAGAGGTGGTTAGCCAAAAACATTCAGTACTTC
CASSERWLAKNIQYF
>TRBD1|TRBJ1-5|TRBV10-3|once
TGTGCCATCGGCGGACAGGGCTCGCTCAGTCAGCCCCAGCATTTT
CAIGGQGSLSQPQHF
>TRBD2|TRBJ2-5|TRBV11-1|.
TGTGCCAGCAGCTTAATAACTAGCGGGAGTGTTGAGACCCAGTACTTC
CASSLITSGSVETQYF
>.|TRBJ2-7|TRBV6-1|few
TGTGCCAGCAGTGAAGGAGATCCCGACGAGCAGTACTTC
CASSEGDPDEQYF
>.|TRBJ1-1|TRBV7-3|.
TGTGCCAGCAGCCCGGGACAGAACACTGAAGCTTTCTTT
CASSPGQNTEAFF
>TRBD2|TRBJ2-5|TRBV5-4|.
TGTGCCAGCAGCCGCGACGGGAGGGAGACCCAGTACTTC
CASSRDGRETQYF
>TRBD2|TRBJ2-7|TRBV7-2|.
TGTGCCAGCAGCTCCGTCGCCCCTACTAGCGGGAGTTACGAGCAGTACTTC
CASSSVAPTSGSYEQYF
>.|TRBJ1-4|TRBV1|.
TGCACCAGCAGCCAAGGACAGGGGAACGATGAAAAACTGTTTTTT
CTSSQGQGNDEKLFF
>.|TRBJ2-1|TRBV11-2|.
TGTGCCAGCACCTTTGGGAGGAACAGGAACAATGAGCAGTTCTTC
CASTFGRNRNNEQFF
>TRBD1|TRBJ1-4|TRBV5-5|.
TGTGCCAGCAGCCCCTACCGGACAGGGGGGGGCAATCGTTTTCTGTTTTTT
CASSPYRTGGGNRFLFF
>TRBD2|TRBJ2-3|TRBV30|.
TGTGCCTGGAGTACGGGACTAAGCACAGATACGCAGTATTTT
CAWSTGLSTDTQYF
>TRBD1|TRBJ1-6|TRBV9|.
TGTGCCAGCAGCGTAGAGGGACAGGGGGAGGCCCTCCACTTT
CASSVEGQGEALHF
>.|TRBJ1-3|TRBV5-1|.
TGCGCCAGCAGGCGTACAATGGACAGCTCTGGAAACACCATATATTTT
CASRRTMDSSGNTIYF